This T cell receptor beta chain was retrieved from a study of blood T cells in healthy people across ages. This clonotype was found a few times. Its antigen is not known. Study outcomes and limitations: Diversity estimates from one million T cells were considered underestimates. Long-lived donors exceeded aged donors in naive CD4+ cells and diversity.

The use of a sample-barcoded 5' primer and a J-beta primer mix characterized a second PCR of about 7 to 12 cycles. Tagging of each cDNA molecule was performed by a template-switch adaptor with 12 random nucleotides. TCRdb fed the 5' RACE reads into MiXCR, producing one record per CDR3 protein. The sample holds about 510,000 distinct CDR3 sequences, about 28% seen once. The same sample was also studied in work on T cells of mothers and their children.

The receptor was derived from a boy between 2 and 10 years old in good health. The sample was blood.

CDR3 coding DNA: TGTGCCAGCAGCGCGGGGTCTCTCTACGAGCAGTACTTC. Encoded protein: CASSAGSLYEQYF. The V call is TRBV6-6, the J call TRBJ2-7, with D maybe TRBD2 (6 bases). V was pared by 6 bases and J by 3 bases, with 12 bases between. Germline lookup yields CDR1 MNHNY and CDR2 SVGAGI (reference sequence). The CDR3 runs 13 residues.